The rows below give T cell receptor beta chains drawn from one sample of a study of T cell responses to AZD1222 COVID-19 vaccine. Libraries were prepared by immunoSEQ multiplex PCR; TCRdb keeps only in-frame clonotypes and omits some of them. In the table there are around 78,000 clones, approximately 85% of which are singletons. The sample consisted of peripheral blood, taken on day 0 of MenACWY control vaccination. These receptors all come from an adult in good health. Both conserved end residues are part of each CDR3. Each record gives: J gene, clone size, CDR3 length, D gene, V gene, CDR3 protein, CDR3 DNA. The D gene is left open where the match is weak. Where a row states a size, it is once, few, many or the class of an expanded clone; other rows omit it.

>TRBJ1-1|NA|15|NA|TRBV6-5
CASSPPWGPGTEAFF
TGTGCCAGCAGTCCCCCCTGGGGGCCGGGCACTGAAGCTTTCTTT
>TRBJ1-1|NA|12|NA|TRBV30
CAWSGRNTEAFF
TGTGCCTGGAGTGGAAGAAACACTGAAGCTTTCTTT
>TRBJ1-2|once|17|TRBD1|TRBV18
CASSPREIRGLGDGYTF
TGTGCCAGCTCCCCCAGGGAAATCAGGGGGCTTGGGGATGGCTACACCTTC
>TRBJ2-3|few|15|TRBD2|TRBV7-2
CASSLARLAADTQYF
TGTGCCAGCAGCTTAGCGCGACTAGCGGCAGATACGCAGTATTTT
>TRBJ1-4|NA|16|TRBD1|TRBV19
CASRNRGRETNEKLFF
TGTGCCAGTAGAAACAGGGGGCGGGAGACTAATGAAAAACTGTTTTTT
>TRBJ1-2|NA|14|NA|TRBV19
CASNGQGKVYGYTF
TGTGCCAGTAATGGGCAGGGAAAGGTCTATGGCTACACCTTC
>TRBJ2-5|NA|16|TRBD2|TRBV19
CATKGQRGRQQETQYF
TGTGCCACCAAAGGACAGCGGGGGCGACAACAAGAGACCCAGTACTTC
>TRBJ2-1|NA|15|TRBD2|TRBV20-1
CSASSGGGSYNEQFF
TGCAGTGCTAGTTCGGGCGGGGGCTCCTACAATGAGCAGTTCTTC
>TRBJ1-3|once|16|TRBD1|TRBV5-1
CATPDRGALSGNTIYF
TGCGCCACCCCGGACAGGGGGGCCCTCTCTGGAAACACCATATATTTT
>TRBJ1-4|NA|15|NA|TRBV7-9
CASSLEGTTNEKLFF
TGTGCCAGCAGCTTAGAAGGGACAACTAATGAAAAACTGTTTTTT
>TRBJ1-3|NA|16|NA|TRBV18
CASSPPVGISGNTIYF
TGTGCCAGCTCACCACCGGTAGGGATCTCTGGAAACACCATATATTTT
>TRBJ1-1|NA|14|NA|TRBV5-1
CASSFGGVDTEAFF
TGCGCCAGCAGCTTTGGGGGTGTGGACACTGAAGCTTTCTTT
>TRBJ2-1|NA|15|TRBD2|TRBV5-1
CASSFGGGAINEQFF
TGCGCCAGCAGCTTTGGCGGGGGGGCTATTAATGAGCAGTTCTTC
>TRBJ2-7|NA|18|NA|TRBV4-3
CASSQDLNPGGWSYEQYF
TGCGCCAGCAGCCAAGATCTAAATCCCGGGGGTTGGTCCTACGAGCAGTACTTC
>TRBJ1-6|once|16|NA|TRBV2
CASSEQGSSYNSPLHF
TGTGCCAGCAGTGAACAGGGCAGCTCCTATAATTCACCCCTCCACTTT
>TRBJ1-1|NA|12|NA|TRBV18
CASSPGRAEAFF
TGTGCCAGCTCACCTGGTCGGGCTGAAGCTTTCTTT
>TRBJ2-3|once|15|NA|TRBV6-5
CASSNERTSTDTQYF
TGTGCCAGCAGTAACGAGCGAACGAGCACAGATACGCAGTATTTT
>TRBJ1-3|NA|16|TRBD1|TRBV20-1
CSASPAGGASGNTIYF
TGCAGTGCTAGTCCCGCAGGGGGCGCTTCAGGAAACACCATATATTTT
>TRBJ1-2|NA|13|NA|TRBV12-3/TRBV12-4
CASTLGVYYGYTF
TGTGCCAGCACCCTGGGAGTCTATTATGGCTACACCTTC
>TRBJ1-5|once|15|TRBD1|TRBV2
CASSPEQGANQPQHF
TGTGCCAGCAGTCCCGAACAGGGGGCTAATCAGCCCCAGCATTTT
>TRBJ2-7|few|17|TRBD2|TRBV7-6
CASSLISGGLSSYEQYF
TGTGCCAGCAGCTTAATTAGCGGGGGGCTTAGCTCCTACGAGCAGTACTTC
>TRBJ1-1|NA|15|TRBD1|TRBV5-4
CASSTPGGKNTEAFF
TGTGCCAGCAGCACCCCAGGGGGCAAGAACACTGAAGCTTTCTTT
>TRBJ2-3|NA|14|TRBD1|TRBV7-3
CASSKTGGGDTQYF
TGTGCCAGCAGCAAAACAGGGGGCGGGGATACGCAGTATTTT
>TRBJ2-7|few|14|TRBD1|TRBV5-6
CASSPGTGAYEQYF
TGTGCCAGCAGCCCCGGGACAGGCGCCTACGAGCAGTACTTC
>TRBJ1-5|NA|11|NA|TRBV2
CASSLGQPQHF
TGTGCCAGCTCCTTGGGTCAGCCCCAGCATTTT
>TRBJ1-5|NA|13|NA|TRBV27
CASSFSQNQPQHF
TGTGCCAGCAGTTTTTCGCAAAACCAGCCCCAGCATTTT
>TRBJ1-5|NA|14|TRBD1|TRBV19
CASSIQGGNQPQHF
TGTGCCAGTAGTATCCAGGGGGGCAATCAGCCCCAGCATTTT
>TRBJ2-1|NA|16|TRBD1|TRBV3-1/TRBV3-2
CASSQTTGTGLYGQFF
TGTGCCAGCAGCCAAACTACCGGGACAGGTTTATATGGGCAGTTCTTC
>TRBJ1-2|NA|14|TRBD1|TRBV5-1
CASSLEYRGRGYTF
TGCGCCAGCAGCTTGGAATACAGGGGGCGTGGCTACACCTTC
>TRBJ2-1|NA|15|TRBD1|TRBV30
CAWGRGTGIVYEQFF
TGTGCCTGGGGCCGCGGGACAGGGATTGTATATGAGCAGTTCTTC
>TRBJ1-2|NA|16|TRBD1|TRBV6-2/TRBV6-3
CASSAYSGQGSYGYTF
TGTGCCAGCAGTGCCTACTCGGGACAGGGGAGTTATGGCTACACCTTC
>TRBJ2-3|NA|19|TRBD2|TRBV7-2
CASSSVAGTSGGYTDTQYF
TGTGCCAGCAGCTCGGTGGCCGGGACTAGCGGGGGGTACACAGATACGCAGTATTTT
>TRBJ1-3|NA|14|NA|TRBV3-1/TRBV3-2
CASSPGGSGNTIYF
TGTGCCAGCAGCCCAGGAGGTTCCGGAAACACCATATATTTT
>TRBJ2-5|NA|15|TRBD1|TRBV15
CATSSVGQAEETQYF
TGTGCCACCAGCAGTGTGGGACAGGCGGAAGAGACCCAGTACTTC
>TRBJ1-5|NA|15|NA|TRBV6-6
CASSEDGPSNQPQHF
TGTGCCAGCAGTGAGGACGGACCTAGCAATCAGCCCCAGCATTTT
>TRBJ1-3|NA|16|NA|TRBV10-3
CASSGTALISGNTIYF
TGTGCCAGTTCAGGGACTGCCCTTATCTCTGGAAACACCATATATTTT
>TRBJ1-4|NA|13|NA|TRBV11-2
CASSLSGQLKLFF
TGTGCCAGCAGCCTCTCCGGACAGTTAAAACTGTTTTTT
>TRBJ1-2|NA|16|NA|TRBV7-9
CASSPTGHNKNYGYTF
TGTGCCAGCAGCCCAACGGGACACAATAAGAACTATGGCTACACCTTC
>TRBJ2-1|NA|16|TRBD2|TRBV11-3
CASSNPTSGGTVEQFF
TGTGCCAGCAGCAACCCGACTAGCGGGGGGACGGTAGAGCAGTTCTTC
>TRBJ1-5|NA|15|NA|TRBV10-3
CAISEGKQGNQPQHF
TGTGCCATCAGTGAGGGTAAACAGGGCAATCAGCCCCAGCATTTT
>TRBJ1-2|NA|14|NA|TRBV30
CAWSPTASNYGYTF
TGTGCCTGGAGTCCCACAGCATCTAACTATGGCTACACCTTC
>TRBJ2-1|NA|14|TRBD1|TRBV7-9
CASSNDRGLNEQFF
TGTGCCAGCAGCAATGACAGGGGGCTGAATGAGCAGTTCTTC
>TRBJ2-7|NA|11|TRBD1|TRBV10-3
CAIGQGGEQYF
TGTGCCATCGGACAGGGCGGCGAGCAGTACTTC
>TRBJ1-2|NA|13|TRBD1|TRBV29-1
CSVTGEGAHGYTF
TGCAGCGTCACCGGTGAGGGGGCTCACGGCTACACCTTC
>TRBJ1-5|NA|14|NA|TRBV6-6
CASRDTISNQPQHF
TGTGCCAGCAGGGATACAATTAGCAATCAGCCCCAGCATTTT
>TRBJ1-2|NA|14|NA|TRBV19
CASSSGRRLDGYTF
TGTGCCAGTAGTTCGGGGCGGAGATTAGATGGCTACACCTTC
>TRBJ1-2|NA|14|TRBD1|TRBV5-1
CASSLAGTAYGYTF
TGCGCCAGCAGCTTGGCCGGGACAGCCTATGGCTACACCTTC
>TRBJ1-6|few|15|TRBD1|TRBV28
CASSLWTGGSSPLHF
TGTGCCAGCAGTTTGTGGACAGGGGGTAGTTCACCCCTCCACTTT
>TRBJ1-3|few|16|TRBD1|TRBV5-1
CASSFGDRGRGNTIYF
TGCGCCAGCAGCTTCGGGGACAGGGGGCGAGGAAACACCATATATTTT
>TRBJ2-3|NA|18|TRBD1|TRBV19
CASSISTLPGGGTDTQYF
TGTGCCAGTAGTATAAGTACCCTCCCAGGGGGCGGGACAGATACGCAGTATTTT
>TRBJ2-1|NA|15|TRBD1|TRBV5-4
CASSIGQAGYNEQFF
TGTGCCAGCAGCATCGGACAGGCCGGTTACAATGAGCAGTTCTTC
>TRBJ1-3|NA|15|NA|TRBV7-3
CASSRAGSPGDTIYF
TGTGCCAGCAGCCGCGCAGGGTCTCCGGGGGACACCATATATTTT